The clone carrying this T cell receptor beta chain was picked up one time. Antigen: not known. V lost 3 bases to trimming and J lost 2 bases, with 13 bases between them. The length of the CDR3 is 15 residues. Looked up from germline, CDR1 is SNHLY and CDR2 is FYNNEI. In making diagnoses, clinical symptoms, serum thyroxine and TRAb, thyroid ultrasound and orbital computed tomography were all used. TCR beta CDR3 sequences were amplified from RNA transcripts. The HTBI primer set drove a first-round RT-PCR of the TCR CDR3. Each CDR3 protein is one row after TCRdb ran MiXCR on the multiplex PCR reads. Among around 540,000 distinct CDR3 sequences listed, around 46% were seen once. These data belong to a study of T cells in Graves' hyperthyroidism and ophthalmopathy. Study results and caveats: Blood shared most expanded thyroid clonotypes above 0.001. Ophthalmopathy stood apart from stable hyperthyroidism in a 13 V-J model.

J is TRBJ1-2 and V is TRBV2, with D perhaps TRBD1 (5 bases). The sequencing sample was made of peripheral blood or thyroid tissue (not recorded which). The sequence was collected from a woman aged 18-29 years with Graves' hyperthyroidism. The chain's CDR3 is CASSDGTSGNYGYTF. The CDR3 coding sequence is TGTGCCAGCAGTGATGGGACCAGCGGCAACTATGGCTACACCTTC.